The rows below give T cell receptor beta chains drawn from one sample of a study of cytomegalovirus exposure and HLA in healthy donors. Clones were sequenced by immunoSEQ multiplex PCR, and TCRdb holds only the in-frame ones, with some missing. The sample gives about 130,000 clones, 76% of which show up once; about 3.1% is in the top ten. Sequencing input: PBMCs. All receptors come from a man aged 40-50 years in good health and CMV-seronegative. Each CDR3 is given with its conserved first and last residue. D genes are given only for firm matches. Clone size is stated in some rows and not others, as once, few, many or a class when expanded.

TRBJ2-7 . . TRBV6-1 TGTGCCAGCAGCGACCTCACAGGGAAGTACGAGCAGTACTTC CASSDLTGKYEQYF
TRBJ1-4 . . TRBV27 TGTGCCAGCAGTTTATTGAATCAGGGTTTTGCTAATGAAAAACTGTTTTTT CASSLLNQGFANEKLFF
TRBJ2-7 . . TRBV18 TGTGCCAGCTCACCAGTAGCCAGGGAATACGAGCAGTACTTC CASSPVAREYEQYF
TRBJ2-5 . . TRBV27 TGTGCCAGCAGACGGGGTAGACAAGAGACCCAGTACTTC CASRRGRQETQYF
TRBJ1-4 TRBD1 . TRBV7-9 TGTGCCAGCAGCCCACAGGGGCGCAGGGCCTCCCCCGGAGAACTGTTTTTT CASSPQGRRASPGELFF
TRBJ2-7 TRBD2 . TRBV19 TGTGCCAGTAGTAGAAAAGCAGTTACTAGCGGGAGCTCCTACGAGCAGTACTTC CASSRKAVTSGSSYEQYF
TRBJ1-1 . . TRBV9 TGTGCCAGCAGCCCCATGACAGGGAACACTGAAGCTTTCTTT CASSPMTGNTEAFF
TRBJ2-7 TRBD1 . TRBV5-1 TGCGCCAGCAGCTTGGGTTTGGGACAGTCCTACGAGCAGTACTTC CASSLGLGQSYEQYF
TRBJ2-1 TRBD2 once TRBV27 TGTGCCAGCAGCCCGACTAGCGGGGGGGCCTACGGTGAGCAGTTCTTC CASSPTSGGAYGEQFF
TRBJ2-3 TRBD2 few TRBV5-1 TGCGCCAGCAGCTTGGGTGCTAGCGGGAGCACAGATACGCAGTATTTT CASSLGASGSTDTQYF
TRBJ2-1 . . TRBV5-1 TGCGCCAGCAGTGGGGCGCACAATGAGCAGTTCTTC CASSGAHNEQFF
TRBJ2-5 . once TRBV20-1 TGCAGTGCTAGTCTTGGGGACATTAGGTACTTC CSASLGDIRYF
TRBJ2-7 . . TRBV5-6 TGTGCCAGCAGCTTGGTACGGGGAGGTGAGCAGTACTTC CASSLVRGGEQYF
TRBJ2-3 . . TRBV19 TGTGCCAGTAGGCCGGGACTTTACACAGATACGCAGTATTTT CASRPGLYTDTQYF